This T cell receptor (beta chain) was recorded in a study of blood T cell repertoires in COVID-19. Overall study context: Acute and convalescent COVID-19 specimens originated in the United States, Italy and Spain. Sources were T cells, B-cell-depleted T cells, or PBMCs; the material itself was cDNA or gDNA.

While infection was still active, Seattle patients were enrolled and then followed longitudinally. The CDR3 covers 15 residues. Trimming took 3 bases from V and 5 from J; bases not matched to a gene: 7. Per the germline V gene, CDR1 is SGHDT and CDR2 is YYEEEE. As originally analysed: The assay estimated nucleated cells by amplifying reference gene primers. The protocol was immunoSEQ multiplex PCR, while the TCRdb copy is restricted to in-frame clones and leaves out a portion. That table supplies the V and J calls and clone size; D and trimming were determined from the DNA. Altogether fewer than 450,000 clones are present, around 87% being singletons, with the ten largest covering nearly 6.5%.

This clonotype originated in a woman between 50 and 59 years old with COVID-19, enrolled during active disease. The gene calls are TRBV5-6 and TRBJ2-3; TRBD1 aligns across 9 bases. The sample comprised peripheral blood. CDR3 nucleotides: TGTGCCAGCAGCTGGTACAGGGGGCGCTTAGATACGCAGTATTTT. This encodes CASSWYRGRLDTQYF. Combining the CDR3 with reference TRBV5-6 and TRBJ2-3 gives the whole variable domain DAGVTQSPTHLIKTRGQQVTLRCSPKSGHDTVSWYQQALGQGPQFIFQYYEEEERQRGNFPDRFSGHQFPNYSSELNVNALLLGDSALYLCASSWYRGRLDTQYFGPGTRLTVL.